This TCR beta chain was obtained from a study of control samples from healthy donors and cancer patients (dated by TCRdb to between 2020 and 2021). The library came from the immunoSEQ multiplex PCR assay. In TCRdb, the immuneACCESS table is reduced to in-frame sequences with V and J assigned. These tables do not hold every clone; where another copy was compared, an unresolved V gene accounts for under half, and the others remain unexplained. Present in this sample are roughly 70,000 clones, less than 95% of which were seen just once. The ten largest clones represent around 2.8% of the sample. As concerns this clone: Its antigen target is currently unknown. It has no much larger one-base neighbor in the sample; base qualities were not kept.

Trimming costs V 2 bases and J 4 bases, and their ends lie 12 bases apart. The CDR3 sequence holds 14 residues, the cysteine and valine included. The only DNA kept is the CDR3, 42 bases in frame from the first base. The germline V gene supplies CDR1 MNHEY and CDR2 SVGAGI. Sequencing used blood. The receptor was derived from a woman in her twenties or thirties in good health. In this chain, TRBV6-5 is recombined with TRBJ2-7; the D assignment is uncertain and may be TRBD1 or TRBD2, with 5 bases supporting each. For the CDR3, the sequence is CASSYQRGSYEQYV. The sequenced DNA is TGTGCCAGCAGTTACCAGAGGGGTTCGTACGAGCAGTACGTC.